Presented here are 18 T cell receptor beta chains from one specimen sequenced in a study of CXCR3-negative and CXCR3-positive naive CD8 T cells. Study conclusions and caveats: CXCR3-positive naive cells had TRB CDR3s that were more hydrophobic than CXCR3-negative naive cells had.

Their target antigens are unknown. TRB cDNA libraries were made by UMI-labeled 5' RACE. Using the 5' RACE reads, TCRdb records one entry per CDR3 protein without DNA. The sample table sets out about 120,000 distinct CDR3 sequences. Sequenced: naive CXCR3+ CD8+ T cells from blood. The subset was: CD45RO-CCR7+CD27+CD95- naive CD8+ T cells expressing CXCR3 (TNR3+). These receptors came from a human donor in good health. Some clones in this sample may be carry-over from other donors' samples.

This chain uses TRBV5-1 with TRBJ1-1. CDR3 length equals 17 residues. Germline CDR1 is SGHRS and CDR2 is YFSETQ. CDR3 sequence reads: CASSLVSAFLSNTEAFF.

The chain is built from TRBV12-5 and TRBJ1-1. CDR1 and CDR2 from the germline V gene are LGHNT and FRNRAP. The CDR3 length is 14 residues. The chain's CDR3 is CASGLGTVNTEAFF.

The V and J genes are TRBV4-3 and TRBJ2-6. CDR3 length equals 17 residues. Germline V gives CDR1 LGHNA, CDR2 YSLEER. CDR3 protein: CASSQDLGGSGANVPTF.

The chain joins TRBV7-9 to TRBJ2-1; TCRdb names TRBD1, which stays unverified in the absence of DNA. The germline CDR1 and CDR2 sequences are SEHNR and FQNEAQ (reference sequence). This CDR3 has 15 amino acids. CDR3 protein: CASAMGDRLDNEQFF.

The rearrangement joins TRBV4-2 to TRBJ2-2; TCRdb's D call, TRBD1, is unchecked because there is no DNA. This CDR3 region has 17 residues. Germline V lookup: CDR1 LGHNA, CDR2 YNFKEQ. The CDR3 region is CASSQATGTGNTGELFF.

The chain employs TRBV5-6 and TRBJ2-2. Germline-derived CDR1 and CDR2 are SGHDT and YYEEEE. The CDR3 spans 15 residues. The CDR3 protein is CASSLSFDPTGELFF.

The rearrangement links TRBV7-9 to TRBJ1-2; TCRdb selects TRBD1, and the lack of DNA leaves this call unchecked. Germline assignment: CDR1 SEHNR and CDR2 FQNEAQ (reference sequence). CDR3 size: 17 residues. CDR3 residues: CASSSKTGQGSNYGYTF.

The chain combines TRBV28 with TRBJ2-7. From germline, CDR1 is MDHEN and CDR2 SYDVKM. The CDR3 runs to 15 residues. This CDR3 reads CASSLIPKSSYEQYF.

The chain joins TRBV12-3 or TRBV12-4 to TRBJ2-7; lacking DNA, the TRBD1 call made by TCRdb goes unchecked. There are 14 residues in the CDR3. The CDR3 is CASSPPDLLYEQYF.

The gene calls are TRBV27 and TRBJ1-6; the TRBD1 assignment by TCRdb is unverifiable without DNA. CDR1 and CDR2 (germline): MNHEY, SMNVEV (reference sequence). The CDR3 runs to 16 residues. The CDR3: CASSWGQASYNSPLHF.

This chain uses TRBV6-2 or TRBV6-3 with TRBJ1-2. The CDR3 has 14 amino acids. Germline CDR1 is MNHEY and CDR2 is SVGEGT. The CDR3 reads CASSYDRSSDGYTF.

CDR3: CASSQGGLYEQYF. The gene calls are TRBV4-1 and TRBJ2-7. The CDR3 has 13 amino acids. The germline gives CDR1 MGHRA, CDR2 YSYEKL.

The gene calls are TRBV19 and TRBJ2-1; TCRdb returns TRBD2, unconfirmable since there is no DNA. This CDR3 comprises 17 residues. Looked up from germline, CDR1 is LNHDA and CDR2 is SQIVND (reference sequence). The CDR3 reads CASSIDAELAGDNEQFF.

The V and J genes are TRBV29-1 and TRBJ2-7. Germline V gene data show CDR1 as SQVTM and CDR2 as ANQGSEA. The CDR3 length is 13 residues. The CDR3 spells CSVDMADSCEQYF.

The chain uses TRBV5-6 and TRBJ2-5; checking the TCRdb D call of TRBD2 is not possible without DNA. In germline, CDR1 is SGHDT, CDR2 YYEEEE. This CDR3 has 12 residues. CDR3 sequence reads: CASGGGEETQYF.

The chain has TRBV7-6 and TRBJ2-3; TCRdb outputs TRBD2, but without DNA this stays unchecked. Germline V CDR1 and CDR2: SGHVS, FNYEAQ. The CDR3 is 13 amino acids. The CDR3 loop is CASSWDWTDTQYF. The variable domain in full, completed from reference TRBV7-6 and TRBJ2-3, reads GAGVSQSPRYKVTKRGQDVALRCDPISGHVSLYWYRQALGQGPEFLTYFNYEAQQDKSGLPNDRFSAERPEGSISTLTIQRTEQRDSAMYRCASSWDWTDTQYFGPGTRLTVL.

The chain carries TRBV12-3 or TRBV12-4 and TRBJ2-5; the D call of TRBD1 rests on TCRdb alone, since no DNA is present to check it. CDR3 size: 15 residues. The CDR3 loop is CASSWGAENQETQYF.

The rearrangement joins TRBV4-2 to TRBJ1-1; TCRdb selects TRBD1, and the lack of DNA leaves this call unchecked. The germline V gene encodes CDR1 LGHNA and CDR2 YNFKEQ. The CDR3 totals 17 residues. CDR3 sequence reads: CASSQVVEGAMNTEAFF.